Each of the 30 T cell receptor beta chains below was sequenced from the same sample in a study of cytomegalovirus exposure and HLA in healthy donors. Both 60 Vbeta primers and 13 Jbeta primers went into the PCR. The table came from immunoSEQ multiplex PCR; TCRdb's copy has only in-frame clones and leaves some out. The data hold about 160,000 clones, with over 70% observed a single time. The sample taken for sequencing was PBMCs. The receptors here all came from a woman between 45 and 60 years old in good health and CMV-seropositive.

V and J are TRBV7-2 and TRBJ1-1; TRBD1 aligns across 7 bases. The CDR3 consists of 17 residues. In germline, CDR1 is SGHTA, CDR2 FQGNSA. Losses at the gene ends were 3 bases for V and 4 bases for J; bases not matched to a gene: 14. In nucleotides, the CDR3 is TGTGCCAGCAGCTTGGGGCCAGGGGGATCTCAAGTCACTGAAGCTTTCTTT. It encodes CASSLGPGGSQVTEAFF.

The rearrangement uses TRBV10-2 and TRBJ1-5; TRBD1 aligns across 9 bases. Trimming at V came to 2 bases and at J to 3 bases, leaving 2 bases not matched to a gene. The germline V gene encodes CDR1 WSHSY and CDR2 SAAADI. The CDR3 length is 15 residues. For the CDR3, the DNA is TGCGCCAGCAGTGAGGGGACAGGGAACAATCAGCCCCAGCATTTT. It encodes CASSEGTGNNQPQHF.

Concerning this clone: Other DNA sequences from this sample encode an identical CDR3 as well. The rearrangement uses TRBV7-3 and TRBJ2-1, with 7 nucleotides matching TRBD1. The V segment lost 5 bases and the J segment 2 bases; nucleotides outside the gene matches: 3. Per the germline V gene, CDR1 is SGHTA and CDR2 is FQGTGA. The CDR3 is made up of 14 amino acids. This CDR3 is CASSPTGTYNEQFF. DNA of the CDR3: TGTGCCAGCAGCCCGACAGGGACCTACAATGAGCAGTTCTTC.

The rearrangement links TRBV28 to TRBJ1-4; no clear D. The CDR3 totals 16 residues. Germline V gene sequence: CDR1 MDHEN, CDR2 SYDVKM. Trimming left V 4 bases short and J 0 bases short, with 12 bases between. The CDR3: CASSSPGGPTNEKLFF. The DNA for the CDR3 is TGTGCCAGCAGTTCCCCCGGAGGGCCAACTAATGAAAAACTGTTTTTT.

The V call is TRBV2, the J call TRBJ1-5; TRBD1 aligns across 7 bases. Germline CDR1 is SNHLY and CDR2 is FYNNEI. The CDR3 extends over 15 amino acids. After removal of 4 bases from V and 4 bases from J, the junction contained 7 bases not matched to a gene. CDR3 region: CASSAYRGGNQPQHF. CDR3 nucleotide sequence: TGTGCCAGCAGTGCCTACAGGGGCGGTAATCAGCCCCAGCATTTT.

The genes are TRBV11-3 and TRBJ2-3, with D possibly being TRBD2 (7 bases). The length of the CDR3 is 14 residues. The V gene's germline CDR1 is SGHNT and CDR2 YENEEA. V dropped 1 base and J dropped 4 bases, with 9 bases sitting between them. CDR3 DNA: TGTGCCAGCAGCTTAGGCGGGGGCCCAGATACGCAGTATTTT. This translates into CASSLGGGPDTQYF.

The chain employs TRBV2 and TRBJ1-4; D remains ambiguous. Germline V gene lookup returns CDR1 SNHLY and CDR2 FYNNEI. The CDR3 is 15 amino acids. The ends were cut back, 3 bases at V and 4 bases at J, with 12 bases in the middle. CDR3 in amino acids: CASSDGRNSNEKLFF. DNA for the CDR3: TGTGCCAGCAGTGATGGGAGGAATAGTAATGAAAAACTGTTTTTT.

The rearrangement links TRBV30 to TRBJ2-5; 9 nucleotides line up with TRBD1. V lost 0 bases to trimming and J lost 7 bases; unmatched junction nucleotides: 6. The CDR3 sequence is 14 residues long. The germline V gene has CDR1 GTSNPN and CDR2 SVGIG (reference sequence). The CDR3 DNA is TGTGCCTGGAGTGTAGGACAGGGGTCGGCGACCCAGTACTTC. Its translation is CAWSVGQGSATQYF.

V is TRBV19 and J is TRBJ2-3; TRBD1 matches at 8 bases. This CDR3 has 16 residues. The germline CDR1 and CDR2 sequences are LNHDA and SQIVND (reference sequence). V gave up 5 bases and J gave up 0 bases; unmatched junction bases: 7. CDR3 sequence: CASSLDRGTSTDTQYF. The CDR3 region has the DNA TGTGCCAGTAGTCTCGACAGGGGAACTAGCACAGATACGCAGTATTTT.

The V call is TRBV9, the J call TRBJ2-6; perhaps TRBD1 as D (5 bases). Germline assignment: CDR1 SGDLS and CDR2 YYNGEE. Trimming took 4 bases from V and 0 from J, leaving 14 bases between them. The CDR3 loop spans 17 amino acids. The CDR3 DNA sequence: TGTGCCAGCAGCCCTACAGGTCCCGGCTCTGGGGCCAACGTCCTGACTTTC. Its translation is CASSPTGPGSGANVLTF.

The V and J genes are TRBV18 and TRBJ1-1; tentative D call: TRBD1 (5 bases). The V and J ends lost 3 bases and 0 bases respectively, with 8 bases between them. Germline V gives CDR1 KGHSH, CDR2 LQKENI. The CDR3 runs 14 residues. CDR3 protein: CASSPGLLNTEAFF. Here the CDR3 DNA reads TGTGCCAGCTCACCGGGACTGCTGAACACTGAAGCTTTCTTT.

This clone was observed a few times. The rearrangement uses TRBV28 and TRBJ2-6, with D perhaps matching TRBD1 (5 bases). This CDR3 contains 16 residues. The V end lost 4 bases, the J end lost 0 bases, and 10 bases lay between the germline ends. Germline V lookup: CDR1 MDHEN, CDR2 SYDVKM. CDR3 residues: CASSWGDSSGANVLTF. For the CDR3, the DNA is TGTGCCAGCAGTTGGGGCGACAGCTCTGGGGCCAACGTCCTGACTTTC.

This clone has more than one count but fewer than ten. The chain uses TRBV6-6 and TRBJ2-5; 7 nucleotides line up with TRBD1. The CDR3 is made up of 12 amino acids. Germline V gives CDR1 MNHNY, CDR2 SVGAGI (reference sequence). V gave up 6 bases and J gave up 12 bases; unmatched junction bases: 10. The CDR3 nucleotides are TGTGCCAGCAGGGCCAGGACAGGCGAGGAGTACTTC. Translating gives CASRARTGEEYF.

This clone has more than one count but fewer than ten. The chain carries TRBV5-5 and TRBJ2-3, with a possible D match to TRBD1 (5 bases). This CDR3 contains 16 residues. The V gene's germline CDR1 is SGHKS and CDR2 YYEKEE (reference sequence). V was pared by 4 bases and J by 2 bases, with 17 bases between. The CDR3 here is CASSLQGHIPTDTQYF. CDR3 coding DNA: TGTGCCAGCAGCCTTCAGGGTCATATTCCCACAGATACGCAGTATTTT.

This chain joins TRBV6-4 and TRBJ2-1; D gene ambiguous. The CDR3 covers 18 residues. The germline V gene has CDR1 MRHNA and CDR2 SNTAGT. Trimming cost V 3 bases and J 0 bases, with 18 bases left between them. The CDR3 bases are TGTGCCAGCAGTGATAAGCGTCCCTTACTGAGCTCCTACAATGAGCAGTTCTTC. It yields the protein CASSDKRPLLSSYNEQFF.

This chain links TRBV7-2 with TRBJ2-3; possible D gene TRBD1, 5 bases. The V and J ends lost 3 bases and 1 base respectively, with 14 bases between them. The length of the CDR3 is 16 residues. Germline V CDR1 and CDR2: SGHTA, FQGNSA. The CDR3 DNA sequence: TGTGCCAGCAGCTTTTGGGGCCCCCGGGGCACAGATACGCAGTATTTT. It is translated as CASSFWGPRGTDTQYF.

The sample holds one count of this clone. The chain uses TRBV9 and TRBJ2-3, with D possibly TRBD2 on 6 matching bases. The CDR3 sequence is 14 residues long. V lost 7 bases, J lost 2 bases, and 14 bases lay in between. Looked up from germline, CDR1 is SGDLS and CDR2 is YYNGEE. The chain's CDR3 is CASFTGLSTDTQYF. CDR3 nucleotide sequence: TGTGCCAGCTTCACGGGACTCTCCACAGATACGCAGTATTTT. Based on the CDR3 plus reference TRBV9 and TRBJ2-3, the full variable domain is DSGVTQTPKHLITATGQRVTLRCSPRSGDLSVYWYQQSLDQGLQFLIQYYNGEERAKGNILERFSAQQFPDLHSELNLSSLELGDSALYFCASFTGLSTDTQYFGPGTRLTVL.

This chain connects TRBV28 to TRBJ1-3, with 7 bases lining up with TRBD1. After removal of 1 base from V and 6 bases from J, the junction contained 6 bases not matched to a gene. The CDR3 is made up of 15 amino acids. Germline CDR1 and CDR2: MDHEN and SYDVKM. This CDR3 is CASSLSPGQLNTIYF. Written as DNA, the CDR3 is TGTGCCAGCAGTTTATCCCCGGGACAGTTAAACACCATATATTTT. The full variable domain, its missing parts supplied by reference TRBV28 and TRBJ1-3, is DVKVTQSSRYLVKRTGEKVFLECVQDMDHENMFWYRQDPGLGLRLIYFSYDVKMKEKGDIPEGYSVSREKKERFSLILESASTNQTSMYLCASSLSPGQLNTIYFGEGSWLTVV.

The chain is built from TRBV27 and TRBJ2-7; tentatively, D is TRBD2 (6 bases). The CDR3 consists of 12 residues. The germline V and J ends were trimmed by 2 bases and 9 bases, with 11 bases remaining between them. Germline V gene data show CDR1 as MNHEY and CDR2 as SMNVEV (reference sequence). CDR3 loop: CASSLPGVAQYF. DNA of the CDR3: TGTGCCAGCAGTTTACCGGGAGTCGCGCAGTACTTC.

This chain uses TRBV5-1 with TRBJ2-1; possibly TRBD2 for D (6 bases). Looked up from germline, CDR1 is SGHRS and CDR2 is YFSETQ. V lost 3 bases to trimming and J lost 12 bases, with 16 bases between them. This CDR3 region has 13 residues. The CDR3 reads CASSSPTSWGQFF. The CDR3 DNA is TGCGCCAGCAGCTCACCGACTAGTTGGGGGCAGTTCTTC.

This clone was counted a few times. This chain connects TRBV30 to TRBJ2-2, with a weak D call TRBD2 (6 bases). The CDR3 sequence is 15 residues long. Per germline, CDR1 GTSNPN and CDR2 SVGIG (reference sequence). The V end lost 3 bases, the J end lost 7 bases, and 18 bases lay between the germline ends. CDR3 nucleotides: TGTGCCTGGAGCCCCCTATCCGGGGAGGTCGGGGAGCTGTTTTTT. It codes for CAWSPLSGEVGELFF.

This clone has only a few counts. The V and J genes are TRBV5-4 and TRBJ2-3; 7 bases agree with TRBD1. V gave up 5 bases and J gave up 0 bases; unmatched junction bases: 9. Germline V gene data show CDR1 as SGHNT and CDR2 as YYREEE (reference sequence). This CDR3 is 16 amino acids long. The CDR3 nucleotides read TGTGCCAGCAGGCCGTCCGGGACAGCTAGCACAGATACGCAGTATTTT. This codes for CASRPSGTASTDTQYF.

This rearrangement joins TRBV19 to TRBJ2-4; a weak D match, TRBD2 (6 bases). In germline, CDR1 is LNHDA, CDR2 SQIVND (reference sequence). Trimming removed 0 bases at V and 3 bases at J, with 9 bases between. The CDR3 loop spans 15 amino acids. As DNA, the CDR3 is TGTGCCAGTAGTATAGAGGCGGGGAACAAAAACATTCAGTACTTC. Translating it yields CASSIEAGNKNIQYF.

The gene calls are TRBV5-6 and TRBJ2-2, with 7 bases fitting TRBD2. The CDR3 is made up of 15 amino acids. The V gene end was trimmed by 2 bases and the J gene end by 5 bases; junction bases not matched to a gene: 6. Germline loops: CDR1 SGHDT, CDR2 YYEEEE. CDR3 DNA: TGTGCCAGCAGCTTCGGCGGGAGACGGACCGGGGAGCTGTTTTTT. Its protein product is CASSFGGRRTGELFF.

This chain uses TRBV5-6 with TRBJ2-7; weak D call: TRBD1 (6 bases). Germline V gene data show CDR1 as SGHDT and CDR2 as YYEEEE. This CDR3 spans 15 amino acids. Trimming took off 2 bases at V and 3 bases at J, with 15 bases between the two ends. CDR3 loop: CASSLADRAGYEQYF. The CDR3 DNA reads as TGTGCCAGCAGCTTAGCGGACAGAGCAGGCTACGAGCAGTACTTC.

The gene calls are TRBV20-1 and TRBJ2-1, with D unresolved. Trimming left V 1 base short and J 9 bases short, with 7 bases between. The CDR3 is 11 residues long. Germline CDR1 and CDR2: DFQATT and SNEGSKA (reference sequence). The DNA for the CDR3 is TGCAGTGCTAGAGGTCAGTTTGAGCAGTTCTTC. Encoded protein: CSARGQFEQFF.

The rearrangement links TRBV5-5 to TRBJ1-2; no firm D call. Deletions cut 1 base from V and 2 bases from J, with 15 bases between. The germline V gene has CDR1 SGHKS and CDR2 YYEKEE (reference sequence). The CDR3 sequence is 16 residues long. CDR3 amino acids: CASSLKSERENYGYTF. The CDR3 DNA reads as TGTGCCAGCAGCTTGAAAAGCGAGAGGGAGAACTATGGCTACACCTTC.

The rearrangement joins TRBV5-1 to TRBJ2-7; perhaps TRBD2 as D (5 bases). V lost 4 bases, J lost 2 bases, and 16 bases lay in between. The germline gives CDR1 SGHRS, CDR2 YFSETQ. CDR3 size: 15 residues. CDR3 amino acids: CASSSSDGGTYEQYF. For the CDR3, the DNA is TGCGCCAGCAGCAGCTCGGACGGAGGAACCTACGAGCAGTACTTC.

Only a few counts were recorded for this clone. The chain combines TRBV2 with TRBJ2-7; perhaps TRBD2 as D (6 bases). CDR1 and CDR2 (germline): SNHLY, FYNNEI. Trimming cost V 0 bases and J 5 bases, with 11 bases left between them. The CDR3 has 14 amino acids. In DNA, the CDR3 is TGTGCCAGCAGTGAAGCGATGGCGGGAAACGAGCAGTACTTC. It is translated as CASSEAMAGNEQYF.

This clone occurred a few times. V gene TRBV7-2 combines with J gene TRBJ2-5; a possible D gene is TRBD1 (6 bases). Deletions cut 2 bases from V and 3 bases from J, with 7 bases between. This CDR3 comprises 13 residues. Germline values: CDR1 SGHTA, CDR2 FQGNSA. CDR3 sequence (DNA): TGTGCCAGCAGCTTAAACAGGGAAGAGACCCAGTACTTC. Its translation is CASSLNREETQYF.